The entry below gives a single TCR beta chain sequence along with its context. Its target is not known. The data belong to a study of T cell responses to AZD1222 COVID-19 vaccine. Findings and caveats of the study: Recipients of AZD1222 seropositive at baseline numbered only five or six.

The table came from immunoSEQ multiplex PCR; TCRdb's copy has only in-frame clones and leaves some out. The table lists about 140,000 clones, approximately 90% of them singletons. The CDR3 length is 17 residues. Trimming removed 5 bases at V and 0 bases at J, with 17 bases between. CDR1 and CDR2 from the germline V gene are SGHVS and FNYEAQ. This chain uses TRBV7-6 with TRBJ1-3, with a weak D call TRBD1 (5 bases). The TCR was taken from an adult in good health. The starting material was peripheral blood, obtained on day 0 of AZD1222 vaccination. CDR3 sequence (DNA): TGTGCCAGCAGCGGTCGGTGGGGGACCGACTCTGGAAACACCATATATTTT. Translation: CASSGRWGTDSGNTIYF. Based on the CDR3 plus reference TRBV7-6 and TRBJ1-3, the full variable domain is GAGVSQSPRYKVTKRGQDVALRCDPISGHVSLYWYRQALGQGPEFLTYFNYEAQQDKSGLPNDRFSAERPEGSISTLTIQRTEQRDSAMYRCASSGRWGTDSGNTIYFGEGSWLTVV.